Below, 4 T cell receptor beta chains from the same sample are listed, as sequenced in a study of blood T cell repertoires in COVID-19 (dated by TCRdb to about 2020). Libraries were prepared through the immunoSEQ multiplex PCR assay. TCRdb re-hosts the immuneACCESS table, in-frame sequences only. Its copies lack some clones; in the studies checked, an unresolved V gene accounts for under half of them, and the cause for the rest is not known. The sample table lists some 260,000 clones, roughly 84% of them with a count of one. Jointly, the top ten make up around 3.2% of the sample. Source material: peripheral blood. These receptor sequences come from a young woman with acute or convalescent COVID-19.

The gene calls are TRBV5-6 and TRBJ2-1, with TRBD2 as a possible D gene (5 bases). The germline V gene encodes CDR1 SGHDT and CDR2 YYEEEE. This CDR3 has 16 residues. Trimming took 0 bases from V and 7 from J, leaving 17 bases between them. The CDR3, as DNA: TGTGCCAGCAGCTTGGCGAGGGTGAGGGTTTGGAATGAGCAGTTCTTC. It is translated as CASSLARVRVWNEQFF.

This clone was seen a single time. V and J are TRBV2 and TRBJ1-2; D perhaps matches TRBD1 (5 bases). Germline CDR1 reads SNHLY; CDR2 reads FYNNEI. There are 19 residues in the CDR3. Trimming removed 7 bases from V and 2 bases from J, with 29 bases in between. The CDR3 coding sequence is TGTGCCAGCAAACTCGTCATAGGGGATTCTCTAGATCTGAACTATGGCTACACCTTC. Translated: CASKLVIGDSLDLNYGYTF.

This sequence joins TRBV6-2 or TRBV6-3 and TRBJ1-1; D perhaps matches TRBD1 (6 bases). Germline CDR1 reads MNHEY; CDR2 reads SVGEGT. Trimming took 4 bases from V and 4 from J, leaving 13 bases between them. This CDR3 contains 14 residues. The CDR3, as DNA: TGTGCCAGCAGTTTCACAGGGATCGGCACTGAAGCTTTCTTT. Protein sequence: CASSFTGIGTEAFF.

This clone was seen only a few times. The gene calls are TRBV7-9 and TRBJ2-7, with 8 bases aligning to TRBD1. This CDR3 is 14 amino acids long. V shed 5 bases and J 6 bases; nucleotides not matched to a gene: 9. Looked up from germline, CDR1 is SEHNR and CDR2 is FQNEAQ (reference sequence). DNA for the CDR3: TGTGCCAGCAGCCAGGACAGGGATATAGGCGAGCAGTACTTC. This codes for CASSQDRDIGEQYF. The full variable domain, its missing parts supplied by reference TRBV7-9 and TRBJ2-7, is DTGVSQNPRHKITKRGQNVTFRCDPISEHNRLYWYRQTLGQGPEFLTYFQNEAQLEKSRLLSDRFSAERPKGSFSTLEIQRTEQGDSAMYLCASSQDRDIGEQYFGPGTRLTVT.